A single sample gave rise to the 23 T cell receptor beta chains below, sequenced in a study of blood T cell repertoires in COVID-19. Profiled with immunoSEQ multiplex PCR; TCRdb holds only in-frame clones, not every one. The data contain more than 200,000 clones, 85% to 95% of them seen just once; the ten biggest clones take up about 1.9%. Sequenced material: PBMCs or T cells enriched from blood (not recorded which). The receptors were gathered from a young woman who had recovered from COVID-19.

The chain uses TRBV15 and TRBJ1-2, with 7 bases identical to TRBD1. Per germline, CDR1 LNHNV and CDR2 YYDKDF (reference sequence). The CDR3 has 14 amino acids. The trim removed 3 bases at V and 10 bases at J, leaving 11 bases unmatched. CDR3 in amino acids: CATSRTIGGGYYTF. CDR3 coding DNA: TGTGCCACCAGCAGGACTATAGGGGGCGGTTACTACACCTTC.

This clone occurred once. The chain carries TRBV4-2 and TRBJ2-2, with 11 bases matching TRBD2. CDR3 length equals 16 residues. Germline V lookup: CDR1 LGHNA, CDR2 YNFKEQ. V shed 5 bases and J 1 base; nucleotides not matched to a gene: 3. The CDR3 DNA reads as TGTGCCAGCAGCTCTAGCGGGGGGCGGAACACCGGGGAGCTGTTTTTT. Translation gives CASSSSGGRNTGELFF.

Here the CDR3 DNA reads TGTGCCAGCAGCCCGCGACTTGCTGAAGCTTTCTTT. Translated, it gives CASSPRLAEAFF. The V call is TRBV7-8, the J call TRBJ1-1; D gene ambiguous. Trimming left V 5 bases short and J 6 bases short, with 10 bases between. Per the germline V gene, CDR1 is SGHVS and CDR2 is FQNEAQ. This CDR3 comprises 12 residues.

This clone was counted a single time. CDR3 region: CASTFTSGGYNEQFF. The CDR3 DNA reads TGTGCCAGCACTTTTACTAGCGGGGGGTACAATGAGCAGTTCTTC. The chain links TRBV14 to TRBJ2-1, with 12 bases identical to TRBD2. In germline, CDR1 is SGHDN, CDR2 FVKESK. Trimming cost V 7 bases and J 4 bases; bases outside gene matches: 5. CDR3 length equals 15 residues.

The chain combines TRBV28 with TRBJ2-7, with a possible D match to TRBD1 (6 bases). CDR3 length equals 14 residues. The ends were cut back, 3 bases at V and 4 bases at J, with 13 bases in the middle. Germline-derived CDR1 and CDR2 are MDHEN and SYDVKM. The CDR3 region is CASSLGRGKYEQYF. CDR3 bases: TGTGCCAGCAGTTTGGGCAGGGGAAAATACGAGCAGTACTTC.

CDR3 sequence (DNA): TGCGCCAGCAAGATGTCGGGGGGCTCTTCGAATGAGCAGTTCTTC. This codes for CASKMSGGSSNEQFF. The chain links TRBV5-1 to TRBJ2-1; D perhaps matches TRBD2 (7 bases). V lost 6 bases and J lost 7, with 20 bases in between. CDR3 length: 15 amino acids. CDR1 and CDR2 from the germline V gene are SGHRS and YFSETQ.

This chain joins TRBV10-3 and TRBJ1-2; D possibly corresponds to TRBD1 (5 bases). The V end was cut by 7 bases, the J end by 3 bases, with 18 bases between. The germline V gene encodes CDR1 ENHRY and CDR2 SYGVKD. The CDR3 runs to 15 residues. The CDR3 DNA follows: TGTGCCATCACCGCCGCGGGGGATTGGGACTATGGCTACACCTTC. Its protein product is CAITAAGDWDYGYTF.

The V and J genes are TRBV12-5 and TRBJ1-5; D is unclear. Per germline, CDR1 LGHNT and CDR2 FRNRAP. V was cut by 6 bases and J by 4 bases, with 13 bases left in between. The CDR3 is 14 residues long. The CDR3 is CASGPEAGNQPQHF. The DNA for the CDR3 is TGTGCTAGTGGCCCTGAGGCGGGGAATCAGCCCCAGCATTTT.

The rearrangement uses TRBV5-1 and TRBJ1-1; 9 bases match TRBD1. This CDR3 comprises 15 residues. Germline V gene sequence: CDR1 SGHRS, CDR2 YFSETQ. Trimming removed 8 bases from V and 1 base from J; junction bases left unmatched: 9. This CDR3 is CASHDLTGGNTEAFF. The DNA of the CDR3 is TGCGCCAGTCACGACTTGACAGGGGGGAACACTGAAGCTTTCTTT.

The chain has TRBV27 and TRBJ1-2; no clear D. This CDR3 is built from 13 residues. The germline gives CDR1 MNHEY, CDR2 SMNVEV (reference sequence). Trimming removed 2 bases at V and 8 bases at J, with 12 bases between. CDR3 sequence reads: CASSLASISGYTF. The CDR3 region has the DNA TGTGCCAGCAGTTTAGCGAGTATATCGGGCTACACCTTC.

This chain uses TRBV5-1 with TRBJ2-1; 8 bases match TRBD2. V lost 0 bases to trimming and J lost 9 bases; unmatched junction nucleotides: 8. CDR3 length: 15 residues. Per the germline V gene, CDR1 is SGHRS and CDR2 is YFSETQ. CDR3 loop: CASSLVAGGMGEQFF. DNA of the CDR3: TGCGCCAGCAGCTTGGTGGCGGGAGGTATGGGTGAGCAGTTCTTC.

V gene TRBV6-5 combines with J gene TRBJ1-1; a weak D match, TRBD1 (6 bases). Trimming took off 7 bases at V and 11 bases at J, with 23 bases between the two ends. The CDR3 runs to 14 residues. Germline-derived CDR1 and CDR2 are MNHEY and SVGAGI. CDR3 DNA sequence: TGTGCCAGCAATAGATCAGGGGAGAGGTTTCGGGCTTTCTTT. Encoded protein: CASNRSGERFRAFF.

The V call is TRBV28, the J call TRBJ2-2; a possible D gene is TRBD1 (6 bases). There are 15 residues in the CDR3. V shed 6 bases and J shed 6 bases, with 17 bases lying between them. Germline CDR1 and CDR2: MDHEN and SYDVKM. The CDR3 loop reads CASRSFGGGSGELFF. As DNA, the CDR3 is TGTGCCAGCAGATCCTTTGGGGGCGGTTCCGGGGAGCTGTTTTTT.

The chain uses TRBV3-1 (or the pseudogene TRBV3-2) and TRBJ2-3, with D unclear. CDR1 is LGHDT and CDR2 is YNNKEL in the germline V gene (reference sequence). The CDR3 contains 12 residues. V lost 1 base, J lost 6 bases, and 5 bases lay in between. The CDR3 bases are TGTGCCAGCAGCCAAGTTCGGGATACGCAGTATTTT. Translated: CASSQVRDTQYF.

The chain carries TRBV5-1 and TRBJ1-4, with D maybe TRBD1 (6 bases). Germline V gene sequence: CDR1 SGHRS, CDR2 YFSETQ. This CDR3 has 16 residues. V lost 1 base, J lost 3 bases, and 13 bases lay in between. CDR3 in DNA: TGCGCCAGCAGCTTGCGACCGGCAGGGGCTAATGAAAAACTGTTTTTT. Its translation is CASSLRPAGANEKLFF.

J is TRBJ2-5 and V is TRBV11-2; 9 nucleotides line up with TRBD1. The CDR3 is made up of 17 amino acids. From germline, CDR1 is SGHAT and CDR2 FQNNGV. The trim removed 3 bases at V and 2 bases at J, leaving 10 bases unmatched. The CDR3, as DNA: TGTGCCAGCAGCTTGGACGGGACAGGGAGGAAACAAGAGACCCAGTACTTC. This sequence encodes CASSLDGTGRKQETQYF.

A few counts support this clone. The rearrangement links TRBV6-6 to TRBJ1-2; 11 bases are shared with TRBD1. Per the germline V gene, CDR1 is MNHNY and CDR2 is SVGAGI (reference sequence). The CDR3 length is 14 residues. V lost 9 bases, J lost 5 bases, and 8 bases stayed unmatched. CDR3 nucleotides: TGTGCCAGTCTTCGGGGACAGGGGGTGTATGGCTACACCTTC. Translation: CASLRGQGVYGYTF.

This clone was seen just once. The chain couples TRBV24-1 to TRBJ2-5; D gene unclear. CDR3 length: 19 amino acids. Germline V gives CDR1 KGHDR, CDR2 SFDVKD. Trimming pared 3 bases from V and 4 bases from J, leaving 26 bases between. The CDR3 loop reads CATSDPTSSTTSPRETQYF. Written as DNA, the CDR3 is TGTGCCACCAGTGATCCTACCTCCTCTACGACATCTCCGAGAGAGACCCAGTACTTC.

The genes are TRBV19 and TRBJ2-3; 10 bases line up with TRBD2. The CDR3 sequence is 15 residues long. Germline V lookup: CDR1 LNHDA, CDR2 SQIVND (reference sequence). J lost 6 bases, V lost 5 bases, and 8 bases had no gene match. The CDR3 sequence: CASSADLSGGDTQYF. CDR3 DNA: TGTGCCAGTAGTGCCGATCTTAGCGGGGGGGATACGCAGTATTTT.

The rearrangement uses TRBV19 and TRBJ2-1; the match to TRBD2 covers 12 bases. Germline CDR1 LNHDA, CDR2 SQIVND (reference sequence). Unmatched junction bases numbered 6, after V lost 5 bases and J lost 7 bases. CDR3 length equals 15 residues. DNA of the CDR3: TGTGCCAGTAGTCCTCGACTAGCGGGGGTTAATGAGCAGTTCTTC. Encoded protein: CASSPRLAGVNEQFF.

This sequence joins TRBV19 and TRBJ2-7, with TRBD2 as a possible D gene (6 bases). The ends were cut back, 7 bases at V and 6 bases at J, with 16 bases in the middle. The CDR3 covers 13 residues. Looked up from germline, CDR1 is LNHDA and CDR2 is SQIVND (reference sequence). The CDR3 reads CASTTLRGAEQYF. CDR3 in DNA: TGTGCCAGTACCACGCTGCGGGGCGCCGAGCAGTACTTC.

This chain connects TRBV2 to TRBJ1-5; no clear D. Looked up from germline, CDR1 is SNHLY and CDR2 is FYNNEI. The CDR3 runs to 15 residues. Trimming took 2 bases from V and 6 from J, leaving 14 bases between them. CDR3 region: CASSENPRRGQPQHF. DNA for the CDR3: TGTGCCAGCAGTGAAAACCCCCGGCGGGGTCAGCCCCAGCATTTT. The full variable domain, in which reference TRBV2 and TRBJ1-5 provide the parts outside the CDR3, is EPEVTQTPSHQVTQMGQEVILRCVPISNHLYFYWYRQILGQKVEFLVSFYNNEISEKSEIFDDQFSVERPDGSNFTLKIRSTKLEDSAMYFCASSENPRRGQPQHFGDGTRLSIL.

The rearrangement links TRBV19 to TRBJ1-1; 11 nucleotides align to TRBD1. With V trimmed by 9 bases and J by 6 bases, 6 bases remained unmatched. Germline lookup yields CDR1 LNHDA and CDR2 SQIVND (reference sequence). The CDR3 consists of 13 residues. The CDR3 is CASGQGADAEAFF. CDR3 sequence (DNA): TGTGCCAGCGGACAGGGGGCGGACGCTGAAGCTTTCTTT.